These 16 T cell receptor beta chains originate from one sample sequenced in a study of early T cells in non-severe SARS-CoV-2 infection. TCRdb called the 5' RACE reads again in MiXCR, with one record for every CDR3 protein. This table holds nearly 60,000 distinct CDR3 sequences, 12% found once. The sample consisted of whole blood. Source of these receptors: an adult who was a healthcare worker with PCR-confirmed SARS-CoV-2 infection or an uninfected control (not recorded which).

This chain links TRBV7-8 with TRBJ2-7; D is tentatively TRBD1 or TRBD2 (5 bases each). Germline assignment: CDR1 SGHVS and CDR2 FQNEAQ. The CDR3 is 15 residues long. V was clipped by 3 bases and J by 6 bases, with 18 bases between them. DNA of the CDR3: TGTGCCAGCAGCTTGCCCGGGACCCCCTCAGGCGAGCAGTACTTC. It is translated as CASSLPGTPSGEQYF.

This clonotype was observed a few times. The V gene is TRBV7-9, the J gene TRBJ1-5, with D hard to call. From germline, CDR1 is SEHNR and CDR2 FQNEAQ (reference sequence). The CDR3 is 12 amino acids. V was pared by 5 bases and J by 5 bases, with 7 bases between. The CDR3 loop is CASSRHDQPQHF. The CDR3 nucleotides are TGTGCCAGCAGCCGTCATGATCAGCCCCAGCATTTT.

This clonotype was observed many times. The gene calls are TRBV6-2 or TRBV6-3 and TRBJ1-3; D gene unclear. Trimming pared 5 bases from V and 9 bases from J, leaving 17 bases between. This CDR3 is built from 14 residues. Germline lookup yields CDR1 MNHEY and CDR2 SVGEGT. The CDR3 reads CASSATEARATIYF. In DNA form, the CDR3 reads TGTGCCAGCAGTGCTACAGAGGCCCGAGCCACCATATATTTT.

This clonotype was counted many times. The V gene is TRBV18, the J gene TRBJ2-1; TRBD1 agrees at 10 bases. With V trimmed by 1 base and J by 8 bases, 11 bases remained unmatched. Germline assignment: CDR1 KGHSH and CDR2 LQKENI. The CDR3 contains 17 residues. The CDR3 region is CASSPQKRDRGMDEQFF. In DNA form, the CDR3 reads TGTGCCAGCTCACCACAGAAGCGGGACAGGGGAATGGATGAGCAGTTCTTC.

This clonotype has more than one count but fewer than ten. The chain has TRBV18 and TRBJ1-1; D gene ambiguous. The CDR3 is made up of 15 amino acids. Germline CDR1 is KGHSH and CDR2 is LQKENI. Deletions cut 1 base from V and 10 bases from J, with 19 bases between. The CDR3 DNA sequence: TGTGCCAGCTCACCACGAGTTGGGGTCGAGTTAGGAGCTTTCTTT. Translation gives CASSPRVGVELGAFF. The full variable domain, completed using reference TRBV18 and TRBJ1-1, is NAGVMQNPRHLVRRRGQEARLRCSPMKGHSHVYWYRQLPEEGLKFMVYLQKENIIDESGMPKERFSAEFPKEGPSILRIQQVVRGDSAAYFCASSPRVGVELGAFFGQGTRLTVV.

This clonotype was counted only a few times. The gene calls are TRBV5-1 and TRBJ1-2, with 8 bases matching TRBD1. The CDR3 is 14 residues long. Germline V lookup: CDR1 SGHRS, CDR2 YFSETQ. Trimming took 2 bases from V and 7 from J; bases not matched to a gene: 7. Written as DNA, the CDR3 is TGCGCCAGCAGCTTAGGACAGGGAATTTTTGGCTACACCTTC. It yields the protein CASSLGQGIFGYTF.

This clonotype was counted at least ten times. V gene TRBV30 combines with J gene TRBJ2-7, with 7 bases that match TRBD1. This CDR3 is 14 amino acids long. Losses at the gene ends were 1 base for V and 3 bases for J; bases not matched to a gene: 6. The germline gives CDR1 GTSNPN, CDR2 SVGIG (reference sequence). Here the CDR3 reads CAWSGGQLRYEQYF. CDR3 bases: TGTGCCTGGAGTGGGGGACAGTTACGCTACGAGCAGTACTTC.

This clonotype was detected ten times or more. This rearrangement joins TRBV28 to TRBJ1-3, with no clear D. Germline CDR1 MDHEN, CDR2 SYDVKM. The V and J ends lost 4 bases and 6 bases respectively, with 7 bases between them. The CDR3 contains 12 residues. CDR3 bases: TGTGCCAGCAGTTCAACCGAAAACACCATATATTTT. Translated, it gives CASSSTENTIYF.

This clonotype was seen ten or more times. The chain employs TRBV20-1 and TRBJ2-7, with 9 bases matching TRBD2. The CDR3 totals 16 residues. Germline V CDR1 and CDR2: DFQATT, SNEGSKA (reference sequence). Trimming removed 5 bases from V and 1 base from J; junction bases left unmatched: 12. CDR3 DNA: TGCAGTGCTCAGGGGACCTTAGCGGGAGTATCCTACGAGCAGTACTTC. Protein: CSAQGTLAGVSYEQYF.

At least ten counts were recorded for this clonotype. The gene calls are TRBV7-3 and TRBJ2-3; TRBD2 matches at 10 bases. With V trimmed by 4 bases and J by 4 bases, 5 bases remained unmatched. The CDR3 has 15 residues. CDR1 is SGHTA and CDR2 is FQGTGA in the germline V gene. This CDR3 is CASSSAGGTADTQYF. The CDR3 region has the DNA TGTGCCAGCAGCTCAGCGGGAGGGACGGCAGATACGCAGTATTTT.

This clonotype was found many times. The chain joins TRBV7-2 to TRBJ2-1; D uncertain. V was pared by 5 bases and J by 6 bases, with 8 bases between. CDR3 length: 12 amino acids. Germline-derived CDR1 and CDR2 are SGHTA and FQGNSA. DNA for the CDR3: TGTGCCAGCAGCCCCCCTAGCAATGAGCAGTTCTTC. This codes for CASSPPSNEQFF.

The table lists this clonotype with many counts. The gene calls are TRBV20-1 and TRBJ2-7, with 8 nucleotides matching TRBD2. V lost 3 bases to trimming and J lost 3 bases; unmatched junction nucleotides: 1. The CDR3 consists of 12 residues. Germline V CDR1 and CDR2: DFQATT, SNEGSKA (reference sequence). The CDR3 is CSASGGDYEQYF. CDR3 nucleotide sequence: TGCAGTGCTAGCGGGGGGGACTACGAGCAGTACTTC.

The chain carries TRBV5-1 and TRBJ2-5; D is possibly TRBD1 (6 bases). This CDR3 comprises 13 residues. Germline V gene lookup returns CDR1 SGHRS and CDR2 YFSETQ. V was clipped by 0 bases and J by 3 bases, with 6 bases between them. The CDR3 sequence is CASSLGQEETQYF. Here the CDR3 DNA reads TGCGCCAGCAGCTTGGGACAGGAAGAGACCCAGTACTTC.

The table lists this clonotype with a few counts. This chain joins TRBV5-1 and TRBJ1-1; no firm D call. The V end lost 4 bases, the J end lost 4 bases, and 17 bases lay between the germline ends. Per germline, CDR1 SGHRS and CDR2 YFSETQ. CDR3 length: 15 residues. The CDR3 region is CASSPSDGWGTEAFF. In nucleotides, the CDR3 is TGCGCCAGCAGCCCCTCCGATGGGTGGGGCACTGAAGCTTTCTTT.

This clonotype was counted many times. The V gene is TRBV6-2 or TRBV6-3, the J gene TRBJ2-1; 7 nucleotides match TRBD2. The CDR3 consists of 14 residues. The V gene's germline CDR1 is MNHEY and CDR2 SVGEGT. V was pared by 7 bases and J by 7 bases, with 10 bases of the junction left unmatched. The CDR3 loop is CASTRWEGGNEQFF. The CDR3 region has the DNA TGTGCCAGCACCAGGTGGGAGGGAGGTAATGAGCAGTTCTTC.

This clonotype qualifies as medium-sized. The J gene is TRBJ2-2, the V gene TRBV7-8; 8 nucleotides line up with TRBD2. This CDR3 region has 17 residues. The germline V gene has CDR1 SGHVS and CDR2 FQNEAQ. V shed 0 bases and J 5 bases; nucleotides not matched to a gene: 8. For the CDR3, the DNA is TGTGCCAGCAGCTTAGCACGTGGGACTAGTAATACCGGGGAGCTGTTTTTT. It encodes CASSLARGTSNTGELFF.